A single sample gave rise to the 27 T cell receptor beta chains below, sequenced in a study of cytomegalovirus exposure and HLA in healthy donors. It was with 60 Vbeta and 13 Jbeta primers that the PCR ran. Data came from immunoSEQ multiplex PCR; TCRdb stores just in-frame clones and leaves some out. The sample's table shows approximately 140,000 clones. The sample was PBMCs. The source is a woman between 45 and 65 years old in good health and CMV-seronegative.

The rearrangement joins TRBV5-1 to TRBJ1-2; D is perhaps TRBD1 (5 bases). The CDR3 sequence is 12 residues long. Germline CDR1 SGHRS, CDR2 YFSETQ. Between the trimmed V and J ends, which lost 2 bases and 9 bases, there was a span of 11 bases. The DNA of the CDR3 is TGCGCCAGCAGCTTTTCAGGGTTAAGCTACACCTTC. Protein product: CASSFSGLSYTF.

The chain carries TRBV14 and TRBJ2-2; D is perhaps TRBD2 (5 bases). Trimming took off 8 bases at V and 1 base at J, with 14 bases between the two ends. The CDR3 contains 15 residues. Germline V gene data show CDR1 as SGHDN and CDR2 as FVKESK. The DNA of the CDR3 is TGTGCCAGCGCGCCCTACGGGGTGAACACCGGGGAGCTGTTTTTT. Its protein product is CASAPYGVNTGELFF. The whole variable domain, filled in from reference TRBV14 and TRBJ2-2, reads EAGVTQFPSHSVIEKGQTVTLRCDPISGHDNLYWYRRVMGKEIKFLLHFVKESKQDESGMPNNRFLAERTGGTYSTLKVQPAELEDSGVYFCASAPYGVNTGELFFGEGSRLTVL.

The V call is TRBV5-1, the J call TRBJ2-5; TRBD1 is a possible D gene (6 bases). This CDR3 region has 15 residues. Trimming shortened V by 1 base and J by 5 bases, and 15 bases separated the two germline ends. The germline V gene encodes CDR1 SGHRS and CDR2 YFSETQ. The CDR3 protein is CASSLSTGTRETQYF. The CDR3, as DNA: TGCGCCAGCAGCTTGTCTACAGGGACCCGGGAGACCCAGTACTTC.

The chain employs TRBV5-1 and TRBJ2-1; 7 bases fit TRBD2. Trimming took 1 base from V and 8 from J; bases not matched to a gene: 9. The germline V gene has CDR1 SGHRS and CDR2 YFSETQ. The CDR3 runs 15 residues. The CDR3 region is CASSLSRRERDEQFF. The CDR3 nucleotides read TGCGCCAGCAGCTTGTCCCGGCGGGAGAGGGATGAGCAGTTCTTC. The whole variable domain, remainder taken from reference TRBV5-1 and TRBJ2-1, is KAGVTQTPRYLIKTRGQQVTLSCSPISGHRSVSWYQQTPGQGLQFLFEYFSETQRNKGNFPGRFSGRQFSNSRSEMNVSTLELGDSALYLCASSLSRRERDEQFFGPGTRLTVL.

The chain couples TRBV29-1 to TRBJ2-1; 8 nucleotides agree with TRBD2. Germline CDR1 reads SQVTM; CDR2 reads ANQGSEA. The CDR3 length is 15 residues. The V segment lost 3 bases and the J segment 0 bases; nucleotides outside the gene matches: 4. CDR3 sequence: CSVDSGGRSYNEQFF. CDR3 bases: TGCAGCGTTGACAGCGGGGGCCGCTCCTACAATGAGCAGTTCTTC.

The chain couples TRBV7-8 to TRBJ1-1; D is ambiguous. Trimming pared 2 bases from V and 4 bases from J, leaving 17 bases between. This CDR3 spans 16 amino acids. Per germline, CDR1 SGHVS and CDR2 FQNEAQ. The CDR3 spells CASSLRPSPEATEAFF. CDR3 DNA sequence: TGTGCCAGCAGCTTACGGCCTTCGCCCGAGGCCACTGAAGCTTTCTTT.

The chain recombines TRBV5-6 with TRBJ1-4; maybe TRBD1 (6 bases). Germline CDR1 is SGHDT and CDR2 is YYEEEE. V was clipped by 3 bases and J by 0 bases, with 9 bases between them. CDR3 length equals 15 residues. This CDR3 reads CASSWGQATNEKLFF. The CDR3, as DNA: TGTGCCAGCAGCTGGGGACAAGCAACTAATGAAAAACTGTTTTTT.

This chain uses TRBV7-9 with TRBJ1-1; D perhaps matches TRBD1 (5 bases). The germline CDR1 and CDR2 sequences are SEHNR and FQNEAQ (reference sequence). V lost 3 bases, J lost 1 base, and 15 bases lay in between. There are 16 residues in the CDR3. CDR3 nucleotide sequence: TGTGCCAGCAGCTTTTTCAGCCAAGGGGAGAACACTGAAGCTTTCTTT. Its protein is CASSFFSQGENTEAFF.

V is TRBV28 and J is TRBJ1-4, with D possibly TRBD1 on 6 matching bases. V lost 10 bases, J lost 8 bases, and 14 bases lay in between. CDR1 is MDHEN, CDR2 SYDVKM, per germline. This CDR3 has 12 residues. CDR3 sequence: CATSGVVEKLFF. The CDR3 DNA is TGTGCCACCTCAGGGGTAGTAGAAAAACTGTTTTTT.

The genes are TRBV7-9 and TRBJ2-7; no firm D call. The CDR3 sequence is 13 residues long. Germline CDR1 reads SEHNR; CDR2 reads FQNEAQ (reference sequence). V dropped 8 bases and J dropped 2 bases, with 13 bases sitting between them. The CDR3 spells CASGQATTYEQYF. The CDR3 bases are TGTGCCAGCGGCCAGGCAACGACCTACGAGCAGTACTTC.

The V and J genes are TRBV5-1 and TRBJ2-2; TRBD2 aligns across 11 bases. Germline V gene sequence: CDR1 SGHRS, CDR2 YFSETQ. This CDR3 region has 16 residues. V shed 4 bases, J shed 4 bases, and the junction held 6 bases outside the gene matches. CDR3 region: CASSVSGGAGTGELFF. Written as DNA, the CDR3 is TGCGCCAGCAGCGTTAGCGGGGGGGCGGGCACCGGGGAGCTGTTTTTT.

This sequence joins TRBV9 and TRBJ2-5, with 10 bases aligning to TRBD1. Germline V lookup: CDR1 SGDLS, CDR2 YYNGEE. After removal of 0 bases from V and 7 bases from J, the junction contained 9 bases not matched to a gene. This CDR3 comprises 16 residues. The CDR3: CASSVGGDRGRGTQYF. In DNA, the CDR3 is TGTGCCAGCAGCGTAGGAGGGGACAGGGGCAGGGGGACCCAGTACTTC. Filled out from reference TRBV9 and TRBJ2-5, the complete variable domain reads DSGVTQTPKHLITATGQRVTLRCSPRSGDLSVYWYQQSLDQGLQFLIQYYNGEERAKGNILERFSAQQFPDLHSELNLSSLELGDSALYFCASSVGGDRGRGTQYFGPGTRLLVL.

The chain combines TRBV4-2 with TRBJ2-7; D might be TRBD2 (6 bases). The CDR3 length is 13 residues. V dropped 1 base and J dropped 8 bases, with 12 bases sitting between them. CDR1 LGHNA and CDR2 YNFKEQ come from the germline V gene. The CDR3 sequence is CASSQGGGVKQYF. CDR3 nucleotides: TGTGCCAGCAGCCAAGGGGGCGGGGTCAAGCAGTACTTC.

The chain employs TRBV4-3 and TRBJ2-7; D perhaps matches TRBD1 (5 bases). Germline V lookup: CDR1 LGHNA, CDR2 YSLEER. V was clipped by 4 bases and J by 2 bases, with 18 bases between them. This CDR3 is 16 amino acids long. This CDR3 is CASSPKGAGVTYEQYF. The CDR3 DNA reads as TGCGCCAGCAGCCCCAAAGGGGCAGGAGTAACCTACGAGCAGTACTTC.

The chain combines TRBV18 with TRBJ1-1; possibly TRBD1 for D (5 bases). The CDR3 spans 15 residues. CDR1 is KGHSH and CDR2 is LQKENI in the germline V gene. The germline V and J ends were trimmed by 3 bases and 7 bases, with 18 bases remaining between them. The CDR3 nucleotides are TGTGCCAGCTCACCCGGAGCGGGGCCCCGTAATGAAGCTTTCTTT. Its translation is CASSPGAGPRNEAFF.

The chain couples TRBV2 to TRBJ2-5; 8 positions match TRBD1. The CDR3 loop spans 14 amino acids. The trim removed 2 bases at V and 7 bases at J, leaving 6 bases unmatched. Germline V gives CDR1 SNHLY, CDR2 FYNNEI. This CDR3 reads CASSESTGTGTQYF. The DNA for the CDR3 is TGTGCCAGCAGTGAAAGTACAGGGACAGGGACCCAGTACTTC.

This rearrangement joins TRBV28 to TRBJ1-2, with D possibly matching TRBD1 (6 bases). CDR3 length: 16 residues. The V and J ends lost 2 bases and 7 bases respectively, with 20 bases between them. CDR1 is MDHEN and CDR2 is SYDVKM in the germline V gene. The CDR3 nucleotides are TGTGCCAGCAGTTTAGGGGGAGGGGGGGGCGCATTTGGCTACACCTTC. Protein product: CASSLGGGGGAFGYTF.

The chain links TRBV5-1 to TRBJ2-7; 7 positions agree with TRBD1. This CDR3 is 16 amino acids long. Germline V lookup: CDR1 SGHRS, CDR2 YFSETQ. With 0 bases clipped from V and 2 bases from J, the junction kept 8 bases outside the gene matches. CDR3 coding DNA: TGCGCCAGCAGCTTGGCCATGCAGGGGGACGCCTACGAGCAGTACTTC. This encodes CASSLAMQGDAYEQYF. Based on the CDR3 plus reference TRBV5-1 and TRBJ2-7, the full variable domain is KAGVTQTPRYLIKTRGQQVTLSCSPISGHRSVSWYQQTPGQGLQFLFEYFSETQRNKGNFPGRFSGRQFSNSRSEMNVSTLELGDSALYLCASSLAMQGDAYEQYFGPGTRLTVT.

V is TRBV5-1 and J is TRBJ2-2; TRBD1 is a possible D gene (6 bases). CDR1 and CDR2 (germline): SGHRS, YFSETQ. This CDR3 comprises 15 residues. Trimming took 1 base from V and 6 from J, leaving 13 bases between them. Written as DNA, the CDR3 is TGCGCCAGCAGCTTGAACAGGGTGGGGGCCGGGGAGCTGTTTTTT. Its translation is CASSLNRVGAGELFF.

The chain has TRBV4-1 and TRBJ2-7; no clear D. Germline-derived CDR1 and CDR2 are MGHRA and YSYEKL. V was cut by 4 bases and J by 5 bases, with 12 bases left in between. CDR3 length: 13 amino acids. The DNA for the CDR3 is TGCGCCAGCAGCCGGCTATTCCGGGACGAGCAGTACTTC. Residues: CASSRLFRDEQYF.

This sequence joins TRBV9 and TRBJ2-2; D possibly corresponds to TRBD2 (5 bases). Deletions cut 6 bases from V and 6 bases from J, with 9 bases between. This CDR3 is 12 amino acids long. Germline V gene sequence: CDR1 SGDLS, CDR2 YYNGEE. The CDR3 loop is CASTDGAGELFF. CDR3 DNA: TGTGCCAGCACGGACGGGGCCGGGGAGCTGTTTTTT. The whole variable domain, filled in from reference TRBV9 and TRBJ2-2, reads DSGVTQTPKHLITATGQRVTLRCSPRSGDLSVYWYQQSLDQGLQFLIQYYNGEERAKGNILERFSAQQFPDLHSELNLSSLELGDSALYFCASTDGAGELFFGEGSRLTVL.

The J gene is TRBJ2-1, the V gene TRBV27, with TRBD2 as a possible D gene (6 bases). Germline CDR1 and CDR2: MNHEY and SMNVEV (reference sequence). Trimming removed 6 bases at V and 0 bases at J, with 12 bases between. The CDR3 runs to 15 residues. The DNA of the CDR3 is TGTGCCAGCAGAACGGGGGTGGGCTCCTACAATGAGCAGTTCTTC. Amino acid sequence: CASRTGVGSYNEQFF.

The chain uses TRBV5-5 and TRBJ1-4; D is possibly TRBD1 (6 bases). Germline loops: CDR1 SGHKS, CDR2 YYEKEE (reference sequence). The CDR3 totals 19 residues. Trimming removed 0 bases from V and 1 base from J, with 19 bases in between. The CDR3 DNA reads TGTGCCAGCAGCTTGGATGTGGAGACAGGCCGGGGAACTAATGAAAAACTGTTTTTT. Protein product: CASSLDVETGRGTNEKLFF. The full variable domain, rest sourced from reference TRBV5-5 and TRBJ1-4, is DAGVTQSPTHLIKTRGQQVTLRCSPISGHKSVSWYQQVLGQGPQFIFQYYEKEERGRGNFPDRFSARQFPNYSSELNVNALLLGDSALYLCASSLDVETGRGTNEKLFFGSGTQLSVL.

The V gene is TRBV9, the J gene TRBJ2-7; the match to TRBD1 covers 7 bases. J gave up 2 bases and V 4 bases, and 12 bases lay outside the gene matches. CDR3 length: 16 amino acids. Germline CDR1 and CDR2: SGDLS and YYNGEE. The CDR3 sequence is CASSPRTGLNPYEQYF. Here the CDR3 DNA reads TGTGCCAGCAGCCCTAGGACAGGCCTAAACCCCTACGAGCAGTACTTC.

The CDR3 loop is CATSSIREVEYGYTF. In DNA form, the CDR3 reads TGTGCCACCAGCAGTATCAGGGAAGTCGAATATGGCTACACCTTC. J is TRBJ1-2 and V is TRBV15, with a tentative D call TRBD1 (5 bases). V gave up 3 bases and J gave up 5 bases, with 16 bases separating them. Germline V lookup: CDR1 LNHNV, CDR2 YYDKDF (reference sequence). This CDR3 has 15 residues.

The chain uses TRBV18 and TRBJ2-3, with D tentatively TRBD2 (7 bases). Trimming took off 3 bases at V and 2 bases at J, with 15 bases between the two ends. The CDR3 totals 16 residues. Germline CDR1 reads KGHSH; CDR2 reads LQKENI. The CDR3 here is CASSPVGRGPTDTQYF. CDR3 coding DNA: TGTGCCAGCTCACCGGTGGGGCGGGGGCCCACAGATACGCAGTATTTT.

This chain uses TRBV19 with TRBJ2-7, with TRBD1 matching 9 bases. Unmatched junction bases numbered 6, after V lost 5 bases and J lost 4 bases. The germline V gene encodes CDR1 LNHDA and CDR2 SQIVND (reference sequence). The CDR3 contains 14 residues. The CDR3 is CASSAGTGRYEQYF. CDR3 DNA sequence: TGTGCCAGTAGTGCGGGGACAGGGAGATACGAGCAGTACTTC.